This T cell receptor beta chain was captured by sequencing in a study of T cells expressing NK-cell markers. Following a re-call of the 5' RACE reads, TCRdb has one entry per CDR3 protein and lacks DNA. In all, the sample yields more than 90,000 distinct CDR3 sequences. There are 15 residues in the CDR3. Germline CDR1 is SGHTA and CDR2 is FQGNSA. The source is a woman aged 18 to 75 in good health. The chain couples TRBV7-2 to TRBJ2-5; as DNA is missing, the TRBD1 call by TCRdb cannot be tested. Sequenced material: blood T cells: a sorted CD56 or NKG2C T cell subset, CD4+ or CD8+ T cells, or bulk PBMC T cells (not recorded which). CDR3 sequence reads: CASSLVGGSQETQYF.